This TCR beta chain appears in the sequencing data of a study of molecular identifiers for immune sequencing clone quantification. Regarding the study as a whole: Clones above 20 RNA copies contained over 98% of effector molecules but under 1% of naive ones.

V lost 4 bases, J lost 1 base, and 7 bases lay in between. The germline V gene encodes CDR1 MNHEY and CDR2 SVGEGT. The CDR3 loop spans 13 amino acids. TCRdb re-derived calls from the PCR reads in MiXCR, one entry per CDR3 protein. The sample contains 460,000 or so distinct CDR3 sequences, about 25% of which appear only once. This clonotype was observed a few times. Its target is not known. This chain links TRBV6-2 or TRBV6-3 with TRBJ1-1; D ambiguous. Sequenced: naive CD8+ T cells from blood, with Jurkat cell RNA spiked in. Subset of the sample: FACS-sorted CD8+CD4-CCR7+CD45RA+ naive T cells. This TCR came from a human donor in good health. Some libraries in this study had Jurkat cell RNA spiked in. DNA for the CDR3: TGTGCCAGCAGTTCGAGGGAGAACACTGAAGCTTTCTTT. Its protein is CASSSRENTEAFF.